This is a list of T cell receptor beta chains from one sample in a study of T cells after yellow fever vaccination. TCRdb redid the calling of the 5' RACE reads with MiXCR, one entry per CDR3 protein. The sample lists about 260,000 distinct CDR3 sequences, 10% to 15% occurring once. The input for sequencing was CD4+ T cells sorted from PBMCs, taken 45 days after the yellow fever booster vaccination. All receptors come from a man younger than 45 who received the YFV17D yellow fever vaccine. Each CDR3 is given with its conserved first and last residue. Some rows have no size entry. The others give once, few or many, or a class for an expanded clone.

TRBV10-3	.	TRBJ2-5	CATRGRPNEETQYF
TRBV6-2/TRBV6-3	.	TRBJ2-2	CVSSSRGLAGTGELFF
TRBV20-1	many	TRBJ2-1	CSARDGVALYNEQFF
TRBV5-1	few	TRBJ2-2	CASSEETGELFF
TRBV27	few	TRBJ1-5	CASGDQPQHF
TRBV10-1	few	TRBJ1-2	CASSGTGGYGYTF
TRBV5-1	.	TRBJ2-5	CASSWGLGGSQETQYF
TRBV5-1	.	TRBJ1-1	CASSVDTNTEAFF
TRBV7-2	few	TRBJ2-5	CASSLAPGQGSETQYF
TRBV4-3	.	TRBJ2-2	CASSQEVVRQGNTGELFF
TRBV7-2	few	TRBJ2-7	CASSLAGLAGGEQYF
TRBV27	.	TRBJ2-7	CASSPRGTVSYEQYF
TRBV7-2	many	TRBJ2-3	CASSLVGTGGRTDTQYF
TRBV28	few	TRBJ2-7	CASSFLPAEYEQYF
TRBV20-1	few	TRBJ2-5	CSARDTGGMGETQYF
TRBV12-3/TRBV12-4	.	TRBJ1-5	CASSAQGSNQPQHF
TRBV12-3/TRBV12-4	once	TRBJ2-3	CASSLIANTDTQYF
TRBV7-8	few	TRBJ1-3	CASSPRTASGNTIYF
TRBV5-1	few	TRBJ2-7	CASSLGASGRLTNEQYF
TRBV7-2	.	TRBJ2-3	CASSNSLGTSSDMQYF
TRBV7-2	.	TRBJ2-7	CASITGTGTNEQYF
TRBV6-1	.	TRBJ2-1	CASSPSQGLTYNEQFF
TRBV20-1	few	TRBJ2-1	CSAPPGGSYNEQFF
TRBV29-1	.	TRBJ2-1	CSVEVVANNEQFF
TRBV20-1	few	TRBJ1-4	CSARDLGGVSEKLFF
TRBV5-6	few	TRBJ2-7	CASSHDGPYEQYF
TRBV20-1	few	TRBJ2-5	CSARDYKRSGAQYF
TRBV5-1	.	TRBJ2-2	CASSRTGPWTGELFF
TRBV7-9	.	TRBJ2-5	CASSLRNQDTQYF
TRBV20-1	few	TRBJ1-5	CSAKTGGNQPQHF
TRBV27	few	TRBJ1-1	CASRPNRVNTEAFF
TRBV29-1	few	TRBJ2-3	CSVGTSGPLADTQYF
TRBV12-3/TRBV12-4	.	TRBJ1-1	CASSLGVKNTEAFF
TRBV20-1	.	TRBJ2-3	CSAIPLLAGVLDTQYF
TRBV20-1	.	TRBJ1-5	CSALTGSSNQPQHF
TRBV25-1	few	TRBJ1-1	CASSSSPTEAFF
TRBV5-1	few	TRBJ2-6	CASSPDMDSGANVLTF
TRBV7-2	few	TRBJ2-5	CASSLPLTETQYF
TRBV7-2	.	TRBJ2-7	CASGDRGFHEQYF
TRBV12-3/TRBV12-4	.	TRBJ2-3	CASIPPGTDTQYF
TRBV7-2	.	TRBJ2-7	CASSLDAGTSGSSEQYF
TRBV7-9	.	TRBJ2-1	CASSHLWGITEVYEQFF
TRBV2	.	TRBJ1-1	CASRGRDSYNTEAFF
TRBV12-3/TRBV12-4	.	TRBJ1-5	CASSLPGFSQPQHF
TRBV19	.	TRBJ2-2	CASSIWRGANTGELFF
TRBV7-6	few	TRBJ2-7	CASSQLRGRTYEQYF
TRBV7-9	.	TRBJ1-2	CAGSEGGYTF
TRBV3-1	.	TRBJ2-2	CASSTAGFTGELFF
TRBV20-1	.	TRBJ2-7	CSATSGRIYEQYF
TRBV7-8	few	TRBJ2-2	CASGSLRSSGNTGELFF
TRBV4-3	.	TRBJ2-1	CASREGPASDEQFF
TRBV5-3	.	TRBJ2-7	CAMSPGPSYEQYF
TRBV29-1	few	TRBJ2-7	CSVMQDRASYEQYF
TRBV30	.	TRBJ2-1	CAWSGLGLANNEQFF
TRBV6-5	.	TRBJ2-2	CASSYPLGAKINTGELFF
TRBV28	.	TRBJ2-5	CASSLRRGTEETQYF
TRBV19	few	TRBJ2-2	CASSTLGLAGANTGELFF
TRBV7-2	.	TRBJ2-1	CASSSGQGFEQFF
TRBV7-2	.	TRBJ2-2	CASTERDINTGELFF